The clone carrying this T cell receptor (beta chain) was counted a single time. Its antigen is as yet unknown. The entry originates in a study of cytomegalovirus exposure and HLA in healthy donors. General observations from the study: The authors later found most CMV-associated TCR beta chains appeared HLA-restricted. CMV antigen specificity of a few CMV-associated chains was confirmed in vitro. A link between a missense DCLRE1C variant and TCR beta V- and J-gene trimming emerged from a later analysis.

Researchers ran the PCR with 60 Vbeta and 13 Jbeta primers. Generated by immunoSEQ multiplex PCR, the TCRdb table keeps only in-frame clones and is missing some. Here the sample spans 130,000 to 150,000 clones, over 70% being singletons. Germline-derived CDR1 and CDR2 are SEHNR and FQNEAQ (reference sequence). The CDR3 runs to 12 residues. V was pared by 1 base and J by 4 bases, with 4 bases between. The genes are TRBV7-9 and TRBJ1-2; unclear D gene. The sequence was collected from a man younger than 35 in good health and CMV-seronegative. Input material: PBMCs. CDR3 in amino acids: CASSLDIYGYTF. The DNA of the CDR3 is TGTGCCAGCAGCTTAGACATCTATGGCTACACCTTC.